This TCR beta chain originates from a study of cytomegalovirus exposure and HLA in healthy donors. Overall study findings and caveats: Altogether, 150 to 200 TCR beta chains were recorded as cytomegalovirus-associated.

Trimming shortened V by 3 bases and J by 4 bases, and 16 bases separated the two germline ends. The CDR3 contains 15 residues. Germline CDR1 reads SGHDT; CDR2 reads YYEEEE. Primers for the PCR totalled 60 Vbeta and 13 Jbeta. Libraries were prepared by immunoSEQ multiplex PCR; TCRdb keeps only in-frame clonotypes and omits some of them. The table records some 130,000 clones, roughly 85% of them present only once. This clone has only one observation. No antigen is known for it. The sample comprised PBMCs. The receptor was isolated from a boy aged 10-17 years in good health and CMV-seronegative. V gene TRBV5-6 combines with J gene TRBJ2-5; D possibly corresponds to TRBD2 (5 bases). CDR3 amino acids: CASSSGIAFGETQYF. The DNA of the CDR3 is TGTGCCAGCAGCTCCGGGATAGCCTTCGGAGAGACCCAGTACTTC.